The clone carrying this T cell receptor beta chain has more than one count but fewer than ten. The antigen is undetermined. The data are from a study of T cells in Graves' hyperthyroidism and ophthalmopathy. RNA transcripts served as the template for amplifying TCR beta CDR3 regions. The TCR CDR3 first-round RT-PCR relied on the HTBI primer set. TCRdb ran MiXCR on the multiplex PCR reads and lists one entry per CDR3 protein. The sample consists of 380,000 or so distinct CDR3 sequences, approximately 15% of them appearing once. Study-level points and caveats: Among clonotypes expanded in thyroid above 0.001, most were also found in blood. The model foresaw ophthalmopathy a median around 6 months prior to onset.

Patients aged 18 to 65 had newly diagnosed hyperthyroidism that had lasted under 2 months. CDR1 is LNHDA, CDR2 SQIVND, per germline (reference sequence). This CDR3 comprises 14 residues. Trimming removed 5 bases at V and 0 bases at J, with 9 bases between. The clonotype comes from a woman in her twenties or thirties with Graves' hyperthyroidism. The genes are TRBV19 and TRBJ2-3; D is unclear. Sequenced material: blood. The DNA for the CDR3 is TGTGCCAGTAGTCCCGAGTGGAGCACAGATACGCAGTATTTT. Protein sequence: CASSPEWSTDTQYF.